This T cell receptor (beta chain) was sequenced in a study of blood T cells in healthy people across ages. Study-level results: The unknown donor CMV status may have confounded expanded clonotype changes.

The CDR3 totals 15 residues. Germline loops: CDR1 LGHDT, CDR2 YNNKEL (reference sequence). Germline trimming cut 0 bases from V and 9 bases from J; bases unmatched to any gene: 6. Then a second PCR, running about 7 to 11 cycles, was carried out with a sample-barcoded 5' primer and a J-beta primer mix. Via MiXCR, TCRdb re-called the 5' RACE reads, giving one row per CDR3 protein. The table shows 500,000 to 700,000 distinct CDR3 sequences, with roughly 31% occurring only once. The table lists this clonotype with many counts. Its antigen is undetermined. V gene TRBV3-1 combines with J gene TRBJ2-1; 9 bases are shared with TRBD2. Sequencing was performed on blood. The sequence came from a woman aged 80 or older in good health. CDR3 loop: CASSQEAGGPFEQFF. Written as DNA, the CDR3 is TGTGCCAGCAGCCAAGAGGCGGGGGGGCCGTTTGAGCAGTTCTTC.